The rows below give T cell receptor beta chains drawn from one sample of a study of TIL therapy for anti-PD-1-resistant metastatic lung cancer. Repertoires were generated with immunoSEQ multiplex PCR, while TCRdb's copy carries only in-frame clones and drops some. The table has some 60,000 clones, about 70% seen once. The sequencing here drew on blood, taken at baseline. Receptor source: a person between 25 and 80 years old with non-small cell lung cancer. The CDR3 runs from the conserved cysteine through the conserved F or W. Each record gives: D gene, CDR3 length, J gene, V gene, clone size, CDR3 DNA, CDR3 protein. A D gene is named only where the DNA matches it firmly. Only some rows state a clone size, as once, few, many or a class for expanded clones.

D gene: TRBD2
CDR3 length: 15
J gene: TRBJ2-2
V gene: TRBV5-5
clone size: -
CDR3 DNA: TGTGCCAGCAGGTCTAGCGGGAGGTCTACCGGGGAGCTGTTTTTT
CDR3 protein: CASRSSGRSTGELFF

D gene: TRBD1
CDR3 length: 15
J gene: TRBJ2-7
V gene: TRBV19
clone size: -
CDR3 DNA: TGTGCCAGTAGTATTCTAGACAGGGACCGGAGGGAGCAGTACTTC
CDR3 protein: CASSILDRDRREQYF

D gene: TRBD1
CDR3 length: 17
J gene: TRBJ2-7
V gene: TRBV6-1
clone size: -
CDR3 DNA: TGTGCCAGCAGTGAAAATAGGGACAGGTTCGGTGCCTACGAGCAGTACTTC
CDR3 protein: CASSENRDRFGAYEQYF

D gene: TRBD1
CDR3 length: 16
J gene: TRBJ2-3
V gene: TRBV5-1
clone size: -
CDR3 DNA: TGCGCCAGCAGCTTGGTCCGACAGGGCCCCACAGATACGCAGTATTTT
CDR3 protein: CASSLVRQGPTDTQYF

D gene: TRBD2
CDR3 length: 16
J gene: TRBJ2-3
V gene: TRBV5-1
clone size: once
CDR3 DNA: TGCGCCAGCAGCTTGTGGGAGGGAGGGGGCACAGATACGCAGTATTTT
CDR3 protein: CASSLWEGGGTDTQYF

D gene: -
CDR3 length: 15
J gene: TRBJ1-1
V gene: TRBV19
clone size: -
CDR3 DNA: TGTGCCAGTAGTATCGGCTGGATGGGCGGCACTGAAGCTTTCTTT
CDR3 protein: CASSIGWMGGTEAFF

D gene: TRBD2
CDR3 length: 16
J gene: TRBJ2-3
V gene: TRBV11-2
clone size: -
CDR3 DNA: TGTGCCAGCAGCTCCGTAGCGGGAGGGCCATCAGATACGCAGTATTTT
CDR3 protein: CASSSVAGGPSDTQYF

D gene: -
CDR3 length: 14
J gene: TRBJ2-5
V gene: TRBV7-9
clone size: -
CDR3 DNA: TGTGCCAGCAGCCCAGTCGGACAGTTGGAGACCCAGTACTTC
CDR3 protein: CASSPVGQLETQYF

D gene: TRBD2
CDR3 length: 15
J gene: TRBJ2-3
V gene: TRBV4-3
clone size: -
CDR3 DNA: TGCGCCAGCAGCCAAGATGTGGGGGGGGTCTATACGCAGTATTTT
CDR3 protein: CASSQDVGGVYTQYF

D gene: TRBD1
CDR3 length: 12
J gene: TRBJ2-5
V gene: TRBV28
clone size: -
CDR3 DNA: TGTGCCAGTACAGGGGTTCAAGAGACCCAGTACTTC
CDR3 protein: CASTGVQETQYF

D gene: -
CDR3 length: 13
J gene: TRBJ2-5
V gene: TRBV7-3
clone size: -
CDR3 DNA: TGTGCCAGCAGCTTAGAGGGGCAAGAGACCCAGTACTTC
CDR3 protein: CASSLEGQETQYF

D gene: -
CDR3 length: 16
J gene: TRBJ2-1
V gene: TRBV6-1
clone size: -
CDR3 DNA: TGTGCCAGCAGTGAAGCGCTTCGGGGGGCAGGCAATGAGCAGTTCTTC
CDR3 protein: CASSEALRGAGNEQFF

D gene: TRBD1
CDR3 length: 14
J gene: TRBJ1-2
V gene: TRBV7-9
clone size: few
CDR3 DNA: TGTGCCAGCAGCCCACCAGGGGGGGCCTATGGCTACACCTTC
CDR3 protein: CASSPPGGAYGYTF

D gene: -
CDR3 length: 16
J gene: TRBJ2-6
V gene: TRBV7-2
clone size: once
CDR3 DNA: TGTGCCAGCAGCTCACCCGGGGCAGGGGGGGCCAACGTCCTGACTTTC
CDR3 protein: CASSSPGAGGANVLTF

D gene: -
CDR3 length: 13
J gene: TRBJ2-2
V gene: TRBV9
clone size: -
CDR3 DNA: TGTGCCAGCAGCGATACCAACACCGGGGAGCTGTTTTTT
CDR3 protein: CASSDTNTGELFF

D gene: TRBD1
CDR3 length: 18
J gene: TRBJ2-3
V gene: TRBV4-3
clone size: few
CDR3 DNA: TGCGCCAGCAGCCAAGTTTACCAGGGGGCAGGGAGCACAGATACGCAGTATTTT
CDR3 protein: CASSQVYQGAGSTDTQYF

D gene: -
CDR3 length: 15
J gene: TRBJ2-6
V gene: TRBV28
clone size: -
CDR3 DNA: TGTGCCCTTGGAGGCGGATACTCTGGGGCCAACGTCCTGACTTTC
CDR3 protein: CALGGGYSGANVLTF

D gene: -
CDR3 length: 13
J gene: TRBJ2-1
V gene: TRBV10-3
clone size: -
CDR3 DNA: TGTGCCATCAACGGCTACGAGGGGAATGAGCAGTTCTTC
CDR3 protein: CAINGYEGNEQFF

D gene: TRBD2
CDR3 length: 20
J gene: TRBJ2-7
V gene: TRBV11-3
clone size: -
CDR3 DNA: TGTGCCAGCAGCTTCACCCTCGGACTAGCGGGGATAGTAGGATCTTACGAGCAGTACTTC
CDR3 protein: CASSFTLGLAGIVGSYEQYF

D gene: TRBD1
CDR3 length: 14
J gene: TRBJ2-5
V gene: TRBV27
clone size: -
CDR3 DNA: TGTGCCAGCAGCCGACAGGGGTGGCAAGAGACCCAGTACTTC
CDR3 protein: CASSRQGWQETQYF

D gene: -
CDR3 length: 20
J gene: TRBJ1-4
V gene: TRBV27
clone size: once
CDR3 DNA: TGTGCCAGCAGTTTATCAGGCTACGAGACCAAATACCCAACTAATGAAAAACTGTTTTTT
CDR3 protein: CASSLSGYETKYPTNEKLFF

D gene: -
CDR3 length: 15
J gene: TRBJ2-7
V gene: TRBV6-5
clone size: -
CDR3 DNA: TGTGCCAGCAGTTACTCGATTGGGACACCAGGCGAGCAGTACTTC
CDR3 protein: CASSYSIGTPGEQYF

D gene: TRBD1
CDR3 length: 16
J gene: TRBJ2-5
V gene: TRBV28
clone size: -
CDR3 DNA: TGTGCCAGCCTCCCCACACAGGGGAAAAATAGGGAGACCCAGTACTTC
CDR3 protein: CASLPTQGKNRETQYF

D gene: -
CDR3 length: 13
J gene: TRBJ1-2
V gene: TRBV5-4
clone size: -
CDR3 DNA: TGTGCCAGCAGCGGGGACCTTAACTATGGCTACACCTTC
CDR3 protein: CASSGDLNYGYTF

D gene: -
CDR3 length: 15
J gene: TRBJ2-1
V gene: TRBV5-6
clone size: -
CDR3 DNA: TGTGCCAGCAGCTTAACGGGAGCCTCCTACAATGAGCAGTTCTTC
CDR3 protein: CASSLTGASYNEQFF

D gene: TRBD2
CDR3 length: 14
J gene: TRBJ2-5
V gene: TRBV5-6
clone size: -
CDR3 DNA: TGTGCCAGCAGCTTGCCCGGGCGGGGGGAGACCCAGTACTTC
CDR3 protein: CASSLPGRGETQYF

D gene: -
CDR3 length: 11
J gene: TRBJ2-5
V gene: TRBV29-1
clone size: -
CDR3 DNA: TGCAGCTCGGCGGAAGGTGAGACCCAGTACTTC
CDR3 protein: CSSAEGETQYF

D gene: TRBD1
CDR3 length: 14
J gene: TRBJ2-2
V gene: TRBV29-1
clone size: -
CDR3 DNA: TGCAGCTTCCGGGACAGGAGGAACACCGGGGAGCTGTTTTTT
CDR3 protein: CSFRDRRNTGELFF

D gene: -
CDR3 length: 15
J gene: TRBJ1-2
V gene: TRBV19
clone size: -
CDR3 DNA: TGTGCCAGTAGTGCCCGGACAGCCTTCGATAGTGGCTACACCTTC
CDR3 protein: CASSARTAFDSGYTF

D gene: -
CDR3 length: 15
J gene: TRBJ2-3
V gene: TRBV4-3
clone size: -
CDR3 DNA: TGCGCCAGCAGCCAAGATAGCAGGGGAGGAGATACGCAGTATTTT
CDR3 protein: CASSQDSRGGDTQYF

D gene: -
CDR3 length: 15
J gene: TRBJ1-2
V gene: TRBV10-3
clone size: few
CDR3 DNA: TGTGCCATCAGTGAGTCCGGGGGGGCTGCCTATGGCTACACCTTC
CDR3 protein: CAISESGGAAYGYTF

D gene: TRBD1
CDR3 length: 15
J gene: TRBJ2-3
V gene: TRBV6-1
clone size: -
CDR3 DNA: TGTGCCAACCGACAGGGGACGCAACCCACAGATACGCAGTATTTT
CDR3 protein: CANRQGTQPTDTQYF

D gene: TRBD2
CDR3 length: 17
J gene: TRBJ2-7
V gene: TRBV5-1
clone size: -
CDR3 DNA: TGCGCCAGCAGCTTGTTTGTAGCGGGGGGGACCAAGAGGGAGCAGTACTTC
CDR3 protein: CASSLFVAGGTKREQYF

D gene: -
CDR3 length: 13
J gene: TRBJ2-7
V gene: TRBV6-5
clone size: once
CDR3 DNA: TGTGCCAGCTCACAGGGAAACCCCTACGAGCAGTACTTC
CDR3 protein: CASSQGNPYEQYF

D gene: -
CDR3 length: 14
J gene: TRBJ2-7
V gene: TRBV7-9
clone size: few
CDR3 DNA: TGTGCCAGCATCAACCCCGGGACGGAATACGAGCAGTACTTC
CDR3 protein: CASINPGTEYEQYF

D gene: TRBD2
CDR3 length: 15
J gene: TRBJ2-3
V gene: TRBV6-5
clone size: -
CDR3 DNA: TGTGCCAGCAGTTACTCCCTCGGACTAGCAGATACGCAGTATTTT
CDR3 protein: CASSYSLGLADTQYF

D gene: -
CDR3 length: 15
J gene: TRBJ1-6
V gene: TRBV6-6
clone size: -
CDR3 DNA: TGTGCCAGCAGTCAGATCCGCGGGGGTATTTCACCCCTCCACTTT
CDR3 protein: CASSQIRGGISPLHF

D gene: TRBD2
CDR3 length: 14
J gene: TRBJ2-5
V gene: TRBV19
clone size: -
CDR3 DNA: TGTGCCAGTAGTATCAGGTCGGGGGGAGAGACCCAGTACTTC
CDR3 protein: CASSIRSGGETQYF

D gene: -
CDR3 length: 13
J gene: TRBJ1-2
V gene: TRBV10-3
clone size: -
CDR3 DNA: TGTGCCACTGCACATCTATCTAACTATGGCTACACCTTC
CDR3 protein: CATAHLSNYGYTF

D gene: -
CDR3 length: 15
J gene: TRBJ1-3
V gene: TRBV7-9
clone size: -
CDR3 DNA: TGTGCCAGCAGACCACCCTACAGGTTCGGAAACACCATATATTTT
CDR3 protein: CASRPPYRFGNTIYF

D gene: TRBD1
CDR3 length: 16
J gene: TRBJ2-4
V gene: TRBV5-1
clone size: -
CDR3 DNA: TGCGCCAGCAGCTCCGGACAGGGTTGGGCCAAAAACATTCAGTACTTC
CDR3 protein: CASSSGQGWAKNIQYF

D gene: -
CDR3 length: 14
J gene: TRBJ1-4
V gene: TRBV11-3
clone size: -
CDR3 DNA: TGTGCCAGCAGCTTCGGAGCAACTAATGAAAAACTGTTTTTT
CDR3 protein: CASSFGATNEKLFF

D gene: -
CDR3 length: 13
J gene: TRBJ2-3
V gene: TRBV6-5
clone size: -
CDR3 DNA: TGTGCCAGCAGCCCGAGATTGTGGTATACGCAGTATTTT
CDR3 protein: CASSPRLWYTQYF

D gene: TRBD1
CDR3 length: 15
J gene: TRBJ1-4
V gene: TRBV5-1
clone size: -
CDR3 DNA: TGCGCCAGCAGCCTCGGGACAGTTGAAGGTGAAAAACTGTTTTTT
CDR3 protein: CASSLGTVEGEKLFF

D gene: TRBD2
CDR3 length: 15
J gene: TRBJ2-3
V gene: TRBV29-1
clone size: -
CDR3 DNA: TGCAGCGTTGAGGGCTTAGCGGGGGGGCCGAATACGCAGTATTTT
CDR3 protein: CSVEGLAGGPNTQYF

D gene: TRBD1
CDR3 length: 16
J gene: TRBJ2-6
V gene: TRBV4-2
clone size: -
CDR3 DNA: TGTGCCAGCAGCCAGACAGGGGGCTATGGGGCCAACGTCCTGACTTTC
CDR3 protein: CASSQTGGYGANVLTF

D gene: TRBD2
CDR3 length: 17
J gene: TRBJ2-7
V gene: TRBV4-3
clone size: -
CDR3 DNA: TGCGCCAGCAGCCAAGTTTTATCAGCGGGAGGGACCTACGAGCAGTACTTC
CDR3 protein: CASSQVLSAGGTYEQYF

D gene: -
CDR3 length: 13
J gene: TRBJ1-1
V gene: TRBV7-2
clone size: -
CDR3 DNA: TGTGCCAGCAGCTCTCAGGGCGGCACTGAAGCTTTCTTT
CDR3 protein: CASSSQGGTEAFF

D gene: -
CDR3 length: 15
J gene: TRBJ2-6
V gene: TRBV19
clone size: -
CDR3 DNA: TGTGCCAGTAGTCTTCAGGGTTCTGGGGCCAACGTCCTGACTTTC
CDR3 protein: CASSLQGSGANVLTF

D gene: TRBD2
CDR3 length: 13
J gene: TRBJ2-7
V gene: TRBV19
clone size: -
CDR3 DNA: TGTGCCAGTAGACTAGCGGGTTCCTACGAGCAGTACTTC
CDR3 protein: CASRLAGSYEQYF

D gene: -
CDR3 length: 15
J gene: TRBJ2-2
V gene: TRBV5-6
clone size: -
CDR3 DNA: TGTGCCAGCAGCACGAAGGGACGGACCACCGGGGAGCTGTTTTTT
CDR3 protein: CASSTKGRTTGELFF

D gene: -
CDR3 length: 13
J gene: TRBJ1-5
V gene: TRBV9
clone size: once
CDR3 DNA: TGTGCCAGCAGCGCCGGACCCAATCAGCCCCAGCATTTT
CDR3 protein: CASSAGPNQPQHF

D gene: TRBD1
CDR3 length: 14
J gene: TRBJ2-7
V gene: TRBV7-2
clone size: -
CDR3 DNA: TGTGCCAGCAGCTTTGACAGGGCCTCCTACGAGCAGTACTTC
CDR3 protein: CASSFDRASYEQYF

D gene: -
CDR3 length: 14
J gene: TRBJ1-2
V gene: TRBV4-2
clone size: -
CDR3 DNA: TGTGCCAGCAGCCAAGCGGAGTTAAGGGGGGGCTACACCTTC
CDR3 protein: CASSQAELRGGYTF